The clone carrying this T cell receptor (beta chain) was observed once. As yet, its antigen is unknown. The data were taken from a study of OX40 agonist ivuxolimab in advanced cancers. Study-wide background: Patients received ivuxolimab, an intravenous treatment, every 2 weeks at 0.01 to 10 mg/kg.

Assay used: immunoSEQ multiplex PCR; TCRdb lists only in-frame clones, some missing. The table has some 72,000 clones, approximately 90% seen once. Study outcomes and limitations: Normalized expansion of T-cell clones was also low for some nonresponders.

Germline lookup yields CDR1 SGHDT and CDR2 YYEEEE. The CDR3 length is 12 residues. V was pared by 0 bases and J by 12 bases, with 9 bases between. The sample in question was CD4+ or CD8+ T cells sorted from blood, obtained in a trial of the OX40 agonist ivuxolimab. The V and J genes are TRBV5-6 and TRBJ1-4; D not certain. The sequence derives from an adult with an advanced solid tumor such as melanoma, head and neck, liver or kidney cancer. The CDR3 nucleotides read TGTGCCAGCAGCTTGGGACAAGGAGAACTGTTTTTT. Its protein is CASSLGQGELFF.